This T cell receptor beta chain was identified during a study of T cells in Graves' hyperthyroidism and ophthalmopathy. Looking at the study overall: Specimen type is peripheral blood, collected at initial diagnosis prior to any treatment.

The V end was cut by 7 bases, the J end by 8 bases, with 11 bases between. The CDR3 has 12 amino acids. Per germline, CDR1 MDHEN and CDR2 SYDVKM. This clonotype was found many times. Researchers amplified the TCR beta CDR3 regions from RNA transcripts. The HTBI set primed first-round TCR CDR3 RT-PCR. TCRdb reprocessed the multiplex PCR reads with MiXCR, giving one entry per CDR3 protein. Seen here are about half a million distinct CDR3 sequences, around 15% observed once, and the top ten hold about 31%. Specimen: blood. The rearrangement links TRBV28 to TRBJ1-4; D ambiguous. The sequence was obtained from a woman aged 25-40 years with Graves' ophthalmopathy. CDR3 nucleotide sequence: TGTGCCAGCACCCAGGACGCCGAAAAACTGTTTTTT. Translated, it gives CASTQDAEKLFF.